This TCR beta chain was profiled in a study of cytomegalovirus exposure and HLA in healthy donors. The donors were members of the validation cohort comprising over 90 subjects, separate from the approximately 670-subject first cohort. On this clone: Its antigen is currently unknown.

Findings of the study overall: Per published reports, the classifier diagnosed cytomegalovirus status with high specificity and sensitivity. Altogether, 150 to 200 TCR beta chains were recorded as cytomegalovirus-associated. According to a subsequent analysis, TCR clusters from the first cohort were inclined to appear together in the 120 or so validation repertoires.

Clones were read by immunoSEQ multiplex PCR, and TCRdb kept only the in-frame ones, dropping some. Of 150,000 to 200,000 clones detected, 70% to 90% appear once; the ten largest clones hold 2% to 2.5%. The CDR3 contains 15 residues. Germline V lookup: CDR1 KGHSH, CDR2 LQKENI. Trimming pared 6 bases from V and 5 bases from J, leaving 17 bases between. This receptor was taken from a man younger than 45 in good health and CMV-seropositive. V and J are TRBV18 and TRBJ2-1; tentatively, D is TRBD1 (5 bases). Material: PBMCs. This CDR3 is CASSPTDIGNNEQFF. The CDR3 nucleotides read TGTGCCAGCTCTCCCACGGACATAGGGAACAATGAGCAGTTCTTC.